This T cell receptor (beta chain) was retrieved from a study of read filtering for tumor transcriptome and immune sequencing (dated by TCRdb to about 2020). Broadly, across the study: The cohort had 17 male and 15 or so female patients with a mean age of around 69 years, ranging from roughly 45 to 80. One main goal was a read-filtering strategy for immune repertoire data, in particular deciding whether clonotypes backed by only one read should be removed. TCR-region mapped reads per sample ranged from about 4.05 to 11 million with IR-seq versus only roughly 75 to 1273 with RNA-seq. Under revised international staging, roughly 8 patients fell into R-ISS I, more than 15 into R-ISS II and more than five into R-ISS III. The study compared TCR repertoires from targeted immune repertoire sequencing and bulk whole-transcriptome sequencing run on the same bone marrow samples. After DNase treatment, whole-transcriptome libraries were prepared with the TruSeq RNA Access Library Prep Kit.

Per the germline V gene, LGHNA is the CDR1 and YSLEER is the CDR2. V and J are truncated by 1 base and 4 bases respectively, leaving an intervening sequence of 14 bases. The CDR3 measures 16 amino acids from cysteine to phenylalanine. Only CDR3 DNA is held: 48 bases, read in frame from base 1. TCR libraries were built from about 400 ng RNA with the Immunoverse kit, using molecular barcoded adaptors covering alpha/delta and beta/gamma chains. TCR library preparation used the same RNA that went into transcriptome sequencing. Sequencing of the TCR libraries was done on an Illumina HiSeq 4000 with 2 x 150 cycles. From the authors' description of their analysis: MiXCR aligned TCR reads to human V, D, J and C references and assembled the aligned reads into CDR3 clonotypes, with quality filtering and error correction included. Clonotype counts and gene usage diversity were analyzed with the tcR package in R. For inspection of raw mapping reads, RNA-seq reads were mapped by STAR aligner version 2.5.3a onto GRCh37 of the human genome. To test how sequencing depth affected the clonotypes detected, IR-seq fastq files were randomly downsampled with Seqtk 1.3. In TCRdb, the public reads were trimmed at Q25 with fastp and aligned with MiXCR, with productive beta chains retained. Entries are consolidated by CDR3 protein sequence, retaining the most common genes and DNA. For this entry, the V and J calls and clone size follow TCRdb and not the study's own pipeline. A total of over 40,000 distinct CDR3 sequences appear in this sample, approximately 12% of them only once. The ten largest clones represent more than 14% of the sample.

The table lists this clonotype with a few counts. Its antigen is still unknown. It may be a read error: a sequence one base away is much more abundant. Beyond this particular receptor, the publication reports: The correlation between IR-seq and RNA-seq shared clonotype proportions rose when single-read clonotypes were removed. The sorted CD138-negative fraction was not purified T cells but a mixed bone marrow immune population. Single-read clonotypes made up 80% to 90% of clonotypes but only 3% to 4% of total reads in IR-seq, compared with approximately 75% of clonotypes and approximately 40% of reads in RNA-seq. IR-seq captured clonotypes at much higher depth and more reliably than RNA-seq, and smaller IR-seq throughput sufficed to identify most shared clonotypes.

Each patient had bone marrow sampled at the time of active disease. Ficoll-Hypaque density gradient centrifugation was used to isolate bone marrow mononuclear cells. Myeloma plasma cells were removed and CD138-negative cells were obtained by negative selection following labeling with CD138 magnetic microbeads on a MACS separator. Purity of the isolated cells was checked by flow cytometry on an Attune NxT using CD138 antibodies. TRIzol reagent was used to extract total RNA, which was then quantified with a NanoDrop spectrophotometer. For each patient, paired RNA-seq and IR-seq were run on the CD138-negative bone marrow sample from that patient.

Material: a population of CD138-negative cells sorted from bone marrow. What this sample's cell subset or site label stands for: bone marrow mononuclear cells depleted of CD138+ plasma/myeloma cells by negative magnetic selection. Here the chain combines TRBV4-3 and TRBJ2-1; the D segment cannot be called with confidence. The receptor's source is a donor aged 40 or over with multiple myeloma. The nucleotide sequence reads TGCGCCAGCAGCCAAGCCAGCGAGAGGCCATACAATGAGCAGTTCTTC. Its protein product is CASSQASERPYNEQFF.